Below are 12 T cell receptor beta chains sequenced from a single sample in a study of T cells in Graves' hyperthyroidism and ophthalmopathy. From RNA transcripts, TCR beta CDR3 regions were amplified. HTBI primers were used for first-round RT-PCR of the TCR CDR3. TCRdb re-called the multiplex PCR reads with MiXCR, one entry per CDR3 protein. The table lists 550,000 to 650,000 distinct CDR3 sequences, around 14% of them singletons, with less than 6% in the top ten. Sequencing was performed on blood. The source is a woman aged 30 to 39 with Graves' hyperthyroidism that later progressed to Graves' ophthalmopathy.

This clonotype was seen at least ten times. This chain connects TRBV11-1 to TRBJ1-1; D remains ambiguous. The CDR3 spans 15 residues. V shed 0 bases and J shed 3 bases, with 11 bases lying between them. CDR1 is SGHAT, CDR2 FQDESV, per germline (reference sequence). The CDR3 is CASSLASWGDTEAFF. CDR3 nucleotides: TGTGCCAGCAGCTTAGCGAGTTGGGGAGACACTGAAGCTTTCTTT.

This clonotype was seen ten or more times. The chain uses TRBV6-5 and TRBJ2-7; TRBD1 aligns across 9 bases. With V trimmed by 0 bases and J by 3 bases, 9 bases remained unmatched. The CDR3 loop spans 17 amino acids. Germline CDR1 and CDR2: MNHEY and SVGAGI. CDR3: CASSYSNSPGQGYEQYF. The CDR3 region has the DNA TGTGCCAGCAGTTACTCGAACTCCCCGGGACAGGGCTACGAGCAGTACTTC.

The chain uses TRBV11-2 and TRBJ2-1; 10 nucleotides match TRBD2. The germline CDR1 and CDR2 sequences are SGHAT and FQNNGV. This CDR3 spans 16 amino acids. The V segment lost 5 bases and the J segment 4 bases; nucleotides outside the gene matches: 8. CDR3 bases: TGTGCCAGCAGCCAAGATAGAGCGGGAGGGTACAATGAGCAGTTCTTC. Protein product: CASSQDRAGGYNEQFF. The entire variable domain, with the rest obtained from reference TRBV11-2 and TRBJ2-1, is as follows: EAGVAQSPRYKIIEKRQSVAFWCNPISGHATLYWYQQILGQGPKLLIQFQNNGVVDDSQLPKDRFSAERLKGVDSTLKIQPAKLEDSAVYLCASSQDRAGGYNEQFFGPGTRLTVL.

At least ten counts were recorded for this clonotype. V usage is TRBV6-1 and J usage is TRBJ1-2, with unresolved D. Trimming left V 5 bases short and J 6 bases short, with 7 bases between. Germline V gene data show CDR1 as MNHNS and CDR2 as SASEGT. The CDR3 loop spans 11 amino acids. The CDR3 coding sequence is TGTGCCAGCAGTCTTGAAGATGGCTACACCTTC. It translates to CASSLEDGYTF.

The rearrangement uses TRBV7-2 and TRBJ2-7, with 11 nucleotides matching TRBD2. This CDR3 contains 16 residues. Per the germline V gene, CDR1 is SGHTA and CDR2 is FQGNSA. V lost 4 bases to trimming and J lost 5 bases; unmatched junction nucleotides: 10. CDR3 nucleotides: TGTGCCAGCAGCTCTCCAACTAGCGGGAGAGACAACGAGCAGTACTTC. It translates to CASSSPTSGRDNEQYF.

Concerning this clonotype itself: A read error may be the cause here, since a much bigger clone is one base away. The CDR3 DNA reads as TGTGCTAGTGGTTCCCTCCGGGACGGGCAAGAGACCCAGTGCTTC. It is translated as CASGSLRDGQETQCF. The chain joins TRBV12-5 to TRBJ2-5, with D tentatively TRBD1 or TRBD2 (5 bases each). The CDR3 is made up of 15 amino acids. Germline loops: CDR1 LGHNT, CDR2 FRNRAP.

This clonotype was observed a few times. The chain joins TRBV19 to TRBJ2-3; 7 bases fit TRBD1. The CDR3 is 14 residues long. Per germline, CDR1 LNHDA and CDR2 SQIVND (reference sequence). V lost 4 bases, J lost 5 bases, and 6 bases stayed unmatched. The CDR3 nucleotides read TGTGCCAGTAGTACTCTGACAGGGTTAGATACGCAGTATTTT. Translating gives CASSTLTGLDTQYF.

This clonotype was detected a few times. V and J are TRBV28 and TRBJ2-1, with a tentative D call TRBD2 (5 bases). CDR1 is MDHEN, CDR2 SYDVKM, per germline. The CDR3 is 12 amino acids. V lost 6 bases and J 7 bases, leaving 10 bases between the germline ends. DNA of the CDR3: TGTGCCAGCAGCGGCGGGTTTAATGAGCAGTTCTTC. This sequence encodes CASSGGFNEQFF. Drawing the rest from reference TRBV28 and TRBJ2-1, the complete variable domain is DVKVTQSSRYLVKRTGEKVFLECVQDMDHENMFWYRQDPGLGLRLIYFSYDVKMKEKGDIPEGYSVSREKKERFSLILESASTNQTSMYLCASSGGFNEQFFGPGTRLTVL.

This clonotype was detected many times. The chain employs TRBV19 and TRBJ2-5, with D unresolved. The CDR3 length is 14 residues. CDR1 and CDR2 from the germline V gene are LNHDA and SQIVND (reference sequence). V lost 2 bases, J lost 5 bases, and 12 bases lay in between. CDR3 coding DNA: TGTGCCAGTAGTATACAGATTTTGTGGGAGACCCAGTACTTC. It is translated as CASSIQILWETQYF.

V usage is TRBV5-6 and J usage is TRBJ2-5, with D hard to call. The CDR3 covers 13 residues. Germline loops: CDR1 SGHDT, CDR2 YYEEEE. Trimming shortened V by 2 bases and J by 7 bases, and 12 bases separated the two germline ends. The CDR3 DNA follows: TGTGCCAGCAGCTTTGCCTCAGCCGGGACCCAGTACTTC. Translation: CASSFASAGTQYF.

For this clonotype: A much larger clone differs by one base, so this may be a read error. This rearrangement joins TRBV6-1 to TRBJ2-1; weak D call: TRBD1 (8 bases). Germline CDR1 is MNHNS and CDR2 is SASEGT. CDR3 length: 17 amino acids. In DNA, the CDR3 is TGTGGCAGCAGGGGGGGTGGACAGGGAACCTCCTACAATGAGCAGTTCTTC. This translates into CGSRGGGQGTSYNEQFF.

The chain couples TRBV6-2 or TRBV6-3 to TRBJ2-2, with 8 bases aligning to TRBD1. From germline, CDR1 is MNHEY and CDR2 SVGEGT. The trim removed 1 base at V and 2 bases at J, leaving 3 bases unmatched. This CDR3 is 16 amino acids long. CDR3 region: CASSYFGQGNTGELFF. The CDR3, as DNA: TGTGCCAGCAGTTACTTTGGACAGGGCAACACCGGGGAGCTGTTTTTT.